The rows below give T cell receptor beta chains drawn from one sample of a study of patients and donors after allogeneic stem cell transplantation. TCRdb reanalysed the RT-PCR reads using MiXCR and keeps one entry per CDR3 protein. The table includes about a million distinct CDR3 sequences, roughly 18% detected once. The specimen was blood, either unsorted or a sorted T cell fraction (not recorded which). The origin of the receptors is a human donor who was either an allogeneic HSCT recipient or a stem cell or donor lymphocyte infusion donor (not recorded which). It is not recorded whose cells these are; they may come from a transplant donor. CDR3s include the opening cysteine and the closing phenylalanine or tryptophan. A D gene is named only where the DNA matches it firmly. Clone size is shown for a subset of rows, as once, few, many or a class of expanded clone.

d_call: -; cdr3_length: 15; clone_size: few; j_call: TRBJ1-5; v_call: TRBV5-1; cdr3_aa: CASSLAGESNQPQHF; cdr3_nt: TGCGCCAGCAGCTTGGCAGGGGAAAGCAATCAGCCCCAGCATTTT
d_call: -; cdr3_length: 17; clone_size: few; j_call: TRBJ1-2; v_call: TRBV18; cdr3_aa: CASSPLVGDVPNYGYTF; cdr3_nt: TGTGCCAGCTCACCACTGGTGGGGGACGTACCTAACTATGGCTACACCTTC
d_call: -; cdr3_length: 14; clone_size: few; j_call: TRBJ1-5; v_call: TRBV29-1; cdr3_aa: CSVGSGIKDQPQHF; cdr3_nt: TGCAGCGTTGGGTCGGGGATAAAAGATCAGCCCCAGCATTTT
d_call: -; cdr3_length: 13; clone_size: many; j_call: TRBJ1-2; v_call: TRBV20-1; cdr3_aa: CSAREGGAKGYTF; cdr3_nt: TGCAGTGCTAGAGAGGGGGGGGCGAAGGGCTACACCTTC
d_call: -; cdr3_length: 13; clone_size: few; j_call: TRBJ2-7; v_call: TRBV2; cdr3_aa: CASSGQGGTEQYF; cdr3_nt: TGTGCCAGCAGTGGGCAGGGTGGAACCGAGCAGTACTTC
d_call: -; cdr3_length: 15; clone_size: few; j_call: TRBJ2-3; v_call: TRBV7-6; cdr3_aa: CASSTRKTSTDTQYF; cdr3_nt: TGTGCCAGCAGCACCAGGAAAACGAGCACAGATACGCAGTATTTT
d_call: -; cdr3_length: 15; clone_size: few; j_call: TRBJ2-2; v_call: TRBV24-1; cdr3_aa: CATSDGGTGTGELFF; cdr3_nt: TGTGCCACCAGTGATGGGGGGACGGGCACCGGGGAGCTGTTTTTT
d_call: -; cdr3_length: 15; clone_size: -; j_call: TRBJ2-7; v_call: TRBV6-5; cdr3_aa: CASSYYPGYGYEQYF; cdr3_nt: TGTGCCAGCAGTTATTATCCCGGGTACGGTTACGAGCAGTACTTC
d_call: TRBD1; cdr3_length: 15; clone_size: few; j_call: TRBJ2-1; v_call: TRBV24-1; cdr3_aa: CATSEQDRWSNEQFF; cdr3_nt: TGTGCCACCAGTGAACAGGACAGGTGGTCCAATGAGCAGTTCTTC
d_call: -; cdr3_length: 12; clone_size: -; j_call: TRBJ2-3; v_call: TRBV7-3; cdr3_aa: CASSSPSGAQYF; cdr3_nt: TGTGCCAGCAGCTCCCCCAGTGGGGCGCAGTATTTT
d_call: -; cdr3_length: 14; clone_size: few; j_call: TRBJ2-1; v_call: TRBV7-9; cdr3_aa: CASSLLTQNNEQFF; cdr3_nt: TGTGCCAGCAGCTTATTAACCCAGAACAATGAGCAGTTCTTC
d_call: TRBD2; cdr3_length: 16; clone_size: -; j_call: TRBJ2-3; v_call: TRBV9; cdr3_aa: CASSVPTSGGTDTQYF; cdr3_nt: TGTGCCAGCAGCGTCCCAACTAGCGGTGGCACAGATACGCAGTATTTT
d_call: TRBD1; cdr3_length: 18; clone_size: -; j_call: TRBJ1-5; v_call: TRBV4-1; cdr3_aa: CASSRAPGQEYSNQPQHF; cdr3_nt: TGCGCCAGCAGCCGGGCCCCGGGACAGGAGTATAGCAATCAGCCCCAGCATTTT
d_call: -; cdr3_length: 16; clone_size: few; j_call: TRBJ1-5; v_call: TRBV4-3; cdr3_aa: CASSQAWGLDNQPQHF; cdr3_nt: TGCGCCAGCAGCCAAGCGTGGGGCCTCGACAATCAGCCCCAGCATTTT
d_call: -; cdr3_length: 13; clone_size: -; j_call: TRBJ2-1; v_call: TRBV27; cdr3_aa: CASRNTAGNEQFF; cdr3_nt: TGTGCCAGCAGAAATACCGCGGGGAATGAGCAGTTCTTC
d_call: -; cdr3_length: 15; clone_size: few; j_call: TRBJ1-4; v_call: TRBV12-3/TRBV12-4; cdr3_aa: CASSSWGRANEKLFF; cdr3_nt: TGTGCCAGCAGTTCATGGGGCAGGGCTAATGAAAAACTGTTTTTT
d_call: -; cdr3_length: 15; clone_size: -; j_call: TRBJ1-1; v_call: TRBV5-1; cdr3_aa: CASSLGHTGNTEAFF; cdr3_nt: TGCGCCAGCAGCTTGGGCCACACAGGGAACACTGAAGCTTTCTTT
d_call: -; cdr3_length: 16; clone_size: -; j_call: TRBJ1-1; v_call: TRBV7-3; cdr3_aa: CASSLTWGPMNTEAFF; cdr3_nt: TGTGCCAGCAGCTTAACGTGGGGACCCATGAACACTGAAGCTTTCTTT
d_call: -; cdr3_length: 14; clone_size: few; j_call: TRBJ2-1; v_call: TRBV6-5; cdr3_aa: CASSYGDHYNEQFF; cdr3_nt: TGTGCCAGCAGTTACGGAGACCACTACAATGAGCAGTTCTTC
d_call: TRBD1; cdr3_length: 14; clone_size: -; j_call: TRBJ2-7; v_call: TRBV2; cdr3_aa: CATHDNRGSYEQYF; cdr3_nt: TGTGCCACCCACGACAACAGGGGATCCTACGAGCAGTACTTC
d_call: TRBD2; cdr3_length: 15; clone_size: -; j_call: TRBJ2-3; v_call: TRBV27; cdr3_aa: CASSILAGATDTQYF; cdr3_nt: TGTGCCAGCAGCATACTAGCGGGGGCCACAGATACGCAGTATTTT
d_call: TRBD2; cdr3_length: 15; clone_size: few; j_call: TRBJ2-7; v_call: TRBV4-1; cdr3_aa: CASSRTGLPSYEQYF; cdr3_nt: TGCGCCAGCAGCCGGACGGGACTACCATCCTACGAGCAGTACTTC
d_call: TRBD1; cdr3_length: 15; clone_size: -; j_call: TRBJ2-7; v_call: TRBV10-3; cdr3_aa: CAIRPGQEARSEQYF; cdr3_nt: TGTGCCATCAGACCAGGACAGGAGGCAAGAAGCGAGCAGTACTTC
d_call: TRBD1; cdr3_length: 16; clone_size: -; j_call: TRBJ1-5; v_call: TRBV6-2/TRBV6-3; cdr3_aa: CASSHDRARSNQPQHF; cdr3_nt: TGTGCCAGCAGCCACGACAGGGCCCGGAGCAATCAGCCCCAGCATTTT
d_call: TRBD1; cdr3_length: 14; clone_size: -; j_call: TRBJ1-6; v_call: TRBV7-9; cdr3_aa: CASRKNRGPGPLHF; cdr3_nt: TGTGCCAGCCGGAAGAACAGGGGACCAGGGCCCCTCCACTTT
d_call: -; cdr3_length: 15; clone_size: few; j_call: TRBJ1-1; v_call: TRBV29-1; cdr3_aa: CSVAPPAWQGSEAFF; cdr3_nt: TGCAGCGTCGCACCCCCGGCTTGGCAGGGCTCTGAAGCTTTCTTT
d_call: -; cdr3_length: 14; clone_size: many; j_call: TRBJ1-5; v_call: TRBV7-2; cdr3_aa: CASSLYLGNQPQHF; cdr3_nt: TGTGCCAGCAGCTTATACCTCGGCAATCAGCCCCAGCATTTT
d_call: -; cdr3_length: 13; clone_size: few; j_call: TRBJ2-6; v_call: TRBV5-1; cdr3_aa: CASSIAGANVLTF; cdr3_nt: TGCGCCAGCAGCATAGCGGGGGCCAACGTCCTGACTTTC
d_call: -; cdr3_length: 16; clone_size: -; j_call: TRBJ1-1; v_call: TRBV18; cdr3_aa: CASSPARQSGHTEAFF; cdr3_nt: TGTGCCAGCTCACCAGCACGGCAGTCGGGCCACACTGAAGCTTTCTTT
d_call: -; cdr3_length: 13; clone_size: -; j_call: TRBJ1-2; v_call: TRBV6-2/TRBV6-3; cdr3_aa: CATRASANYGYTF; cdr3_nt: TGTGCTACCAGGGCCAGTGCTAACTATGGCTACACCTTC
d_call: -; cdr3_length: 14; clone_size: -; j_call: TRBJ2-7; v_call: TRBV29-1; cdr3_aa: CSVLTGMASYEQYF; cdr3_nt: TGCAGCGTATTAACAGGGATGGCTTCCTACGAGCAGTACTTC
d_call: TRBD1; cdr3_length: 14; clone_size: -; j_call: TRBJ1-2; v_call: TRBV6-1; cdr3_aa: CASTWGQGRYGYTF; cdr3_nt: TGTGCCAGCACCTGGGGACAGGGGCGCTATGGCTACACCTTC
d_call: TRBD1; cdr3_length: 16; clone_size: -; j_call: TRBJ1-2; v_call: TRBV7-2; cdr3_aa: CASSSRTGGWDYGYTF; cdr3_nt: TGTGCCAGCAGCTCCCGGACAGGGGGTTGGGACTATGGCTACACCTTC
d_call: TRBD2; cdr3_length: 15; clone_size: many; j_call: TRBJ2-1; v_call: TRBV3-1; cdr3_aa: CASSQGLAGNNEQFF; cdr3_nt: TGCGCCAGCAGCCAGGGACTAGCGGGGAACAATGAGCAGTTCTTC
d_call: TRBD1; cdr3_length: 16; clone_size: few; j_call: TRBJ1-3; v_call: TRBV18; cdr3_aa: CASSRGTANSGNTIYF; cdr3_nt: TGTGCCAGCTCACGTGGGACAGCTAACTCTGGAAACACCATATATTTT
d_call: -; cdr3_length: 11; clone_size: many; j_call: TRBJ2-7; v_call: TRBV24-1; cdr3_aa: CATSVGYEQYF; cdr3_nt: TGTGCCACCAGTGTAGGCTACGAGCAGTACTTC
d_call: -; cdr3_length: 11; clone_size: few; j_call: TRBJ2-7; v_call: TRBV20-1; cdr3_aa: CSARATNEQYF; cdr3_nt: TGCAGTGCTAGAGCCACCAACGAGCAGTACTTC
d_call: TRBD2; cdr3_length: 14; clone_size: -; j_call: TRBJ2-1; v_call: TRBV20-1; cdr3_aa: CSATGTSGLNEQFF; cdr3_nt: TGCAGTGCTACCGGGACTAGCGGACTCAATGAGCAGTTCTTC
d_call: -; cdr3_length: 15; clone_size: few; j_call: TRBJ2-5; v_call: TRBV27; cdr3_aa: CASSIRGRNQETQYF; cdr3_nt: TGTGCCAGCAGCATAAGGGGTCGGAATCAAGAGACCCAGTACTTC
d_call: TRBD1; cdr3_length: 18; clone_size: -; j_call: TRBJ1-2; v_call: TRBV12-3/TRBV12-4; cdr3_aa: CASSLKQGWVLGGYGYTF; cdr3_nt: TGTGCCAGCAGTTTAAAACAGGGGTGGGTGTTAGGGGGCTATGGCTACACCTTC
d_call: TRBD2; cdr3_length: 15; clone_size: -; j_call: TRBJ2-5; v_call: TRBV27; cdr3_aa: CASRPDRLAGETQYF; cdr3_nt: TGTGCCAGCAGACCAGACAGATTAGCGGGAGAGACCCAGTACTTC
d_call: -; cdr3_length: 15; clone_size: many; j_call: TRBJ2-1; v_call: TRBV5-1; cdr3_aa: CASSRGQSSYNEQFF; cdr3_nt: TGCGCCAGCAGTAGAGGTCAGAGCTCCTACAATGAGCAGTTCTTC
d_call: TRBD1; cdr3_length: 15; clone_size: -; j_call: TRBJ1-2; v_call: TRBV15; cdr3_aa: CATSREDRGHYGYTF; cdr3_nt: TGTGCCACCAGCAGAGAGGACAGGGGCCACTATGGCTACACCTTC
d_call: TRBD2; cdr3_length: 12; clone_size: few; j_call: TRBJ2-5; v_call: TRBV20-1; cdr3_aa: CSAPQGGETQYF; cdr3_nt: TGCAGTGCTCCCCAGGGAGGGGAGACCCAGTACTTC
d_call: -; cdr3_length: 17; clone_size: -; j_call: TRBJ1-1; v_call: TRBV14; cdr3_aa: CASSQSSFGGYPLEAFF; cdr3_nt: TGTGCCAGCAGCCAATCAAGCTTCGGAGGCTATCCGCTTGAAGCTTTCTTT
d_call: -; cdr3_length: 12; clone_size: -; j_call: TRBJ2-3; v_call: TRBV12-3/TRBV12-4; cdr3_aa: CASSGPGNTQYF; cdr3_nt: TGTGCCAGCAGTGGCCCGGGTAATACGCAGTATTTT
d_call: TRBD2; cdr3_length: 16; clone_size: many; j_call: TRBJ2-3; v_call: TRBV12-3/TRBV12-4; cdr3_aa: CASSFSLAGGTDTQYF; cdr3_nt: TGTGCCAGCAGTTTTTCTCTAGCGGGAGGAACAGATACGCAGTATTTT